A selection of T cell receptor beta chains follows, all from one sample in a study of blood T cell repertoires in COVID-19. Sequencing was performed with immunoSEQ multiplex PCR; in TCRdb, only in-frame clones are kept and a portion is missing. The table includes 150,000 to 200,000 clones, 75% to 90% detected once. Sequencing was performed on peripheral blood. The source is a human donor with acute or convalescent COVID-19. The donor label of this sample is uncertain. The CDR3 runs from the conserved cysteine through the conserved F or W. D genes are given only for firm matches. A row's size may be missing; if present it is once, few, many or a size class.

cdr3_nt cdr3_aa j_call clone_size d_call v_call
TGTGCCAGCAGCCAAGCCCGGACAGGGGGCGGGAGTCTAGCCAAAAACATTCAGTACTTC CASSQARTGGGSLAKNIQYF TRBJ2-4 - TRBD1 TRBV3-1/TRBV3-2
TGCGCCAGCAGTTCAGGGACACCGAACACTGAAGCTTTCTTT CASSSGTPNTEAFF TRBJ1-1 - - TRBV10-2
TGTGCCAGCAGCCCCGCGAGGACAGGCGGGACTGAAGCTTTCTTT CASSPARTGGTEAFF TRBJ1-1 - TRBD1 TRBV11-2
TGCGCCAGCAGGCGAGGGGGGGTATCCTATAATTCACCCCTCCACTTT CASRRGGVSYNSPLHF TRBJ1-6 few - TRBV5-1
TGTGCCAGCAGTTTCAGGGATCAGCCCCAGCATTTT CASSFRDQPQHF TRBJ1-5 once - TRBV27
TGTGCCAGCAGCCCCCCCGGGGGGAGCGGCTACACCTTC CASSPPGGSGYTF TRBJ1-2 - - TRBV7-9
TGTGCCAGCAGCCCGGGGGGGGCCACAACCGGGGAGCTGTTTTTT CASSPGGATTGELFF TRBJ2-2 - TRBD2 TRBV7-2
TGTGCCAGCAGTTTCGGACAGCCCACCGGGGAGCTGTTTTTT CASSFGQPTGELFF TRBJ2-2 - - TRBV27
TGTGCCAGCAGCCGACAGAGCAACCCCCTTCTTCGGGGGAGGCACTATGGCTACACCTTC CASSRQSNPLLRGRHYGYTF TRBJ1-2 - - TRBV7-6
TGTGCCAGCAGCCCCCGAATTACCCTGGGAGACAATGAGCAGTTCTTC CASSPRITLGDNEQFF TRBJ2-1 - - TRBV3-1/TRBV3-2
TGCAGCGTCAAGGGGGCCGACCCCAATCAGCCCCAGCATTTT CSVKGADPNQPQHF TRBJ1-5 - TRBD1 TRBV29-1
TGCGCCAGCAGTGAACCCTCAGGGGGACTGCGAGAGCAGTACTTC CASSEPSGGLREQYF TRBJ2-7 - - TRBV10-2
TGTGCCAGCAGCCAAAGTTTCCAGGACAGGGATCCTTCTGGCTACACCTTC CASSQSFQDRDPSGYTF TRBJ1-2 once TRBD1 TRBV3-1/TRBV3-2
TGCGCCAGCAGCTCGACAGGGGGCAGGACCGGGGAGCTGTTTTTT CASSSTGGRTGELFF TRBJ2-2 - TRBD1 TRBV5-1
TGTGCCAGCTCACCACCCGGCGCGGGGGGGCAGGGGCAGTACTTC CASSPPGAGGQGQYF TRBJ2-7 - TRBD2 TRBV18
TGTGCCAGCAGTCAACTAGCGGGGGGCACAGATACGCAGTATTTT CASSQLAGGTDTQYF TRBJ2-3 - TRBD2 TRBV27
TGTGCCAGCACAACAGGGGGAAGGAGTGGCTACACCTTC CASTTGGRSGYTF TRBJ1-2 - TRBD1 TRBV28
TGTGCCAGCAGCGCTGGGACAGGGGGCAAAAACACCATATATTTT CASSAGTGGKNTIYF TRBJ1-3 - TRBD1 TRBV9
TGTGCCAGCAGCTTAGATACAGGACGAAGGGAGACCCAGTACTTC CASSLDTGRRETQYF TRBJ2-5 - - TRBV7-2
TGTGCCAGCAGCCAGGGAGGCGCAGGGAATACCTTGGAGCAGTTCTTC CASSQGGAGNTLEQFF TRBJ2-1 - - TRBV7-6
TGTGCCAGCAGTTACCCCGGACAGGGTCTGGGCAATCAGCCCCAGCATTTT CASSYPGQGLGNQPQHF TRBJ1-5 - TRBD1 TRBV6-2/TRBV6-3
TGTGCCAGCAGCCAAGATTCGTCCCCTACGAATTCACCCCTCCACTTT CASSQDSSPTNSPLHF TRBJ1-6 few - TRBV4-2
TGTGCCAGCAGTTTACGCCCAGGGGGTAACTATGGCTACACCTTC CASSLRPGGNYGYTF TRBJ1-2 - TRBD1 TRBV28
TGTGCCAGCTCACCGCGGACTAGCGGGGGTCTCACAGATACGCAGTATTTT CASSPRTSGGLTDTQYF TRBJ2-3 - TRBD2 TRBV18
TGTGCCACCTCGAGGGGGGGACAGCCCCAGCATTTT CATSRGGQPQHF TRBJ1-5 - - TRBV12-3/TRBV12-4
TGTGCCAGCAGCTTTGGGCAGGGCCTACCTGAAGCTTTCTTT CASSFGQGLPEAFF TRBJ1-1 - - TRBV5-5
TGTGCCAGCAGTGAACAAGGCGGGAGGGCGGCAGATACGCAGTATTTT CASSEQGGRAADTQYF TRBJ2-3 - TRBD2 TRBV6-4
TGTGCCAGCAGTTCTATCGCCAGGGGGTACTATGGCTACACCTTC CASSSIARGYYGYTF TRBJ1-2 - TRBD1 TRBV27
TGTGCCAGCAGCCCCTGGCAGACAGGGTCTCATGGCTACACCTTC CASSPWQTGSHGYTF TRBJ1-2 - TRBD1 TRBV11-1
TGCGCCAGCAGCCGAGGACTAGGCCCGGATACGCAGTATTTT CASSRGLGPDTQYF TRBJ2-3 - TRBD2 TRBV4-1
TGTGCCAGCAGCTTGGACAGGGACCACGAGCAGTACTTC CASSLDRDHEQYF TRBJ2-7 few - TRBV5-4
TGCGCCAGCAGCCTCAGACAGGGGGCTAACAATGAGCAGTTCTTC CASSLRQGANNEQFF TRBJ2-1 - TRBD1 TRBV4-3
TGTGCCAGCAGCCAGGGACAGGGGGCCACCGGGGAGCTGTTTTTT CASSQGQGATGELFF TRBJ2-2 - TRBD1 TRBV7-2
TGTGCCAGCAGCTTGGCCTATGGACTAGCGGGGATAGAGACCCAGTACTTC CASSLAYGLAGIETQYF TRBJ2-5 - TRBD2 TRBV5-4
TGCGCCAGCAGCACCGCACAGGGCCCCTTCAACACTGAAGCTTTCTTT CASSTAQGPFNTEAFF TRBJ1-1 - - TRBV5-1
TGTGCCAGCACCCGACCAGGGTTTGACTATGGCTACACCTTC CASTRPGFDYGYTF TRBJ1-2 - - TRBV5-5
TGTGCCAGCAGCTATGGGGACAGGGGCGGCTACACCTTC CASSYGDRGGYTF TRBJ1-2 few TRBD1 TRBV5-5